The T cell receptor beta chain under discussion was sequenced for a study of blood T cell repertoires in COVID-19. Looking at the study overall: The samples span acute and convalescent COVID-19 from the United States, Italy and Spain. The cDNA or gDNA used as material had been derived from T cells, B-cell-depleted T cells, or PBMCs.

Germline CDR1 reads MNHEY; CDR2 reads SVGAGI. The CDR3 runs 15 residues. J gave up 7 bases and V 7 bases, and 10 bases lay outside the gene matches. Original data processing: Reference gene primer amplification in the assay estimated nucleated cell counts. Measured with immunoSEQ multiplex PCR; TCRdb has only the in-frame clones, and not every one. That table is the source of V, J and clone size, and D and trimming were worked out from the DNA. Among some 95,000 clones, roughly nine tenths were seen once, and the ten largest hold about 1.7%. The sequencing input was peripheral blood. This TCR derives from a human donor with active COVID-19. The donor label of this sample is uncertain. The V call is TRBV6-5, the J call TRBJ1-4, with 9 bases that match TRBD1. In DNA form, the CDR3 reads TGTGCCAGCAAAAAGACAGGGGGTATTGGTGAAAAACTGTTTTTT. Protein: CASKKTGGIGEKLFF.